This T cell receptor (beta chain) comes out of a study of T-cell memory formation after mild COVID-19 (dated by TCRdb to the early 2020s). With regard to the full study: TCR sequence clusters from the two donors were largely donor specific. T-cell clones expanding and contracting after mild COVID-19 in a couple of donors were tracked by longitudinal TCRalpha and TCRbeta repertoire sequencing. Two young, previously healthy adult volunteers made up the cohort, one male and one female.

The CDR3 goes from the cysteine to the phenylalanine over 12 residues. Here the CDR3 DNA is all that survives: 36 bases in frame from base 1. CDR1 and CDR2, per the germline V gene, are WSHSY and SAAADI. Trimming leaves V shorter by 8 bases and J shorter by 4 bases, with the junction holding 1 base beyond the gene matches. This clonotype is medium-sized (0.01 to 0.1%) in terms of sample share. Its antigen is unknown. No base-level quality is on record; no much larger clone is a single base apart. PBMCs were isolated by Ficoll-Paque density gradient centrifugation. The run used an Illumina NovaSeq 6000. TCRalpha and TCRbeta cDNA libraries were constructed by 5'RACE with constant-segment primers, with sample barcodes and unique molecular identifiers being introduced. RNA was extracted from every sample with Trizol reagent. The libraries were amplified in two PCR steps, and the second step added a second sample barcode and Illumina TruSeq adapters. Libraries were sequenced on an Illumina NovaSeq with 2 x 150 bp paired-end reads. Regarding the original processing steps: With migec v1.2.7, reads were demultiplexed and then collapsed into UMI-guided consensus sequences. With mixcr v2.1.11, UMI consensuses were aligned to TRA and TRB V and J templates and assembled into clonotypes. Clonotypes were classified as expanded or contracted when called significant by both edgeR and NoisET, with noise models trained on biological replicates. edgeR calls used a false discovery rate-adjusted p below 0.01 and a log2 fold-change threshold of 1. As an exploratory analysis of dynamics, max-normalized trajectories of the 1000 most abundant clonotypes were examined by PCA with hierarchical clustering. Each responding clone was given a CD4 or CD8 phenotype based on the CD4+ and CD8+ repertoires, which had been sequenced separately. In-frame beta chains were kept once TCRdb had trimmed the public reads at Q25 with fastp and called clones with MiXCR. Identical CDR3 protein sequences are pooled into one entry, listed with their most common genes and DNA. TCRdb, not the original authors, processed these V and J calls. In all, the sample holds roughly 130,000 distinct CDR3 sequences, and 15% to 20% of those were seen once. Of the sample, about 5.2% is held by the ten largest clones.

Overall study results and their limits: From day 15 to 85, contracting clones showed balanced CD4/CD8 phenotypes, whereas a second wave of clones that expanded from day 15 to 37 leaned towards CD4+. Some responding clones were found in pre-infection memory, which suggests that pre-existing cross-reactive memory T cells took part in the SARS-CoV-2 response. Contracting CD4+ clones turned up mainly in the CM and EM memory subsets, whereas EMRA was where CD8+ clones were enriched. Whether the second-wave clones peaking on day 37 were SARS-CoV-2 specific was not confirmed. Only two mild cases were covered in the study, and larger cohorts including severe cases with pre-infection samples were considered necessary.

The TCR sequence derives from a man between 18 and 29 years old who had mild COVID-19 (a few samples of this study predate the infection). The sample titles of this study are shuffled in the database, so cell type and time point are left out; the donor was told from shared clones. The chain links TRBV10-2 with TRBJ2-1; a stretch of 8 junction bases matches TRBD2. The sample taken for sequencing was PBMCs or a T cell subset sorted from them (not recorded which). The CDR3 region has the sequence CASRLAYNEQFF. The DNA sequence is TGCGCCAGCCGACTAGCGTACAATGAGCAGTTCTTC.